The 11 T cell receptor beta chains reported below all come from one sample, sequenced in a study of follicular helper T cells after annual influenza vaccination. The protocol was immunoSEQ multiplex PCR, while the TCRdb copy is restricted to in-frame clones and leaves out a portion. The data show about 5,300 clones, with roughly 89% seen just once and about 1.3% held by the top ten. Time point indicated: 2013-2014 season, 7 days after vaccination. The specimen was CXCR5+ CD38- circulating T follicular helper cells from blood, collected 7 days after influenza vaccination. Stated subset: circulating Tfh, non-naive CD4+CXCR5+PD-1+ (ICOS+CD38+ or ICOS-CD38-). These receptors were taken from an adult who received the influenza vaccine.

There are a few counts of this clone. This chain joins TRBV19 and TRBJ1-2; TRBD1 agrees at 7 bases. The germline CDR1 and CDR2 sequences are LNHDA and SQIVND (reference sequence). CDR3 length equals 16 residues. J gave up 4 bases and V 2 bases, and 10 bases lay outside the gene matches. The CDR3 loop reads CASSIKNRGGGYGYTF. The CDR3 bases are TGTGCCAGTAGTATAAAAAACAGGGGCGGCGGCTATGGCTACACCTTC.

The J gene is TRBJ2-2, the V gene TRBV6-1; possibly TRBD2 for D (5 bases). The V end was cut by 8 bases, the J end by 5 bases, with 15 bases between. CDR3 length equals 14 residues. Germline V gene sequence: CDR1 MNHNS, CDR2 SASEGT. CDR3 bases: TGTGCCAGCCTCAAGGCCCCGGGGACCGGGGAGCTGTTTTTT. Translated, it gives CASLKAPGTGELFF.

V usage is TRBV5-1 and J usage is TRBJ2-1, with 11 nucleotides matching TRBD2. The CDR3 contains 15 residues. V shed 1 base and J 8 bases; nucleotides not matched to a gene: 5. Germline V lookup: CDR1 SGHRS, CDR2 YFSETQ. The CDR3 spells CASSLTTSGSYEQFF. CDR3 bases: TGCGCCAGCAGCTTGACAACTAGCGGGAGCTATGAGCAGTTCTTC.

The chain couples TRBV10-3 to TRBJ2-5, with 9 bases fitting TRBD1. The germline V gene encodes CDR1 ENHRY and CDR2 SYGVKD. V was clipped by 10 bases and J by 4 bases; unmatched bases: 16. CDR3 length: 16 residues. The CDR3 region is CATMSSGQGMGETQYF. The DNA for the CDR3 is TGTGCCACCATGTCATCCGGACAGGGGATGGGAGAGACCCAGTACTTC.

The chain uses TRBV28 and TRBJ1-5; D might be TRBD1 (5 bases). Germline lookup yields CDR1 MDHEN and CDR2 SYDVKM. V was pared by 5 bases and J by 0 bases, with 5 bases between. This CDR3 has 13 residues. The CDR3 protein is CASSRGSNQPQHF. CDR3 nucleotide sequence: TGTGCCAGCAGTAGGGGTAGCAATCAGCCCCAGCATTTT.

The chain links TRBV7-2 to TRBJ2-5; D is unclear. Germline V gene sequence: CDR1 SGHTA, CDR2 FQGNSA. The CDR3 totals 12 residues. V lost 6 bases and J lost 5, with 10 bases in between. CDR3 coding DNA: TGTGCCAGCAGTTCCGCCAGGGAGACCCAGTACTTC. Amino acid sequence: CASSSARETQYF. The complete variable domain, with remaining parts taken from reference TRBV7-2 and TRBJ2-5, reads GAGVSQSPSNKVTEKGKDVELRCDPISGHTALYWYRQSLGQGLEFLIYFQGNSAPDKSGLPSDRFSAERTGGSVSTLTIQRTQQEDSAVYLCASSSARETQYFGPGTRLLVL.

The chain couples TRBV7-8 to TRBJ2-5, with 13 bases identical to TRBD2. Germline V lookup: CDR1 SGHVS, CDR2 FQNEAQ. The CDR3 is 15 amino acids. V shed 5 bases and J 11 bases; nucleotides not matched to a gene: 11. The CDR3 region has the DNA TGTGCCAGCAGCCAAGGACTAGCGGGAGTGGGGGAGCAGTACTTC. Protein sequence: CASSQGLAGVGEQYF.

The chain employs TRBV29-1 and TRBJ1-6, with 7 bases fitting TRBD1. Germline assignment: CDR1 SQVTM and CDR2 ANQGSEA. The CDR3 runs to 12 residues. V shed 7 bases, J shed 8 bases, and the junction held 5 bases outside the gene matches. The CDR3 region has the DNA TGCAGCGCTAGGGACAGCGATTCACCCCTCCACTTT. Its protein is CSARDSDSPLHF.

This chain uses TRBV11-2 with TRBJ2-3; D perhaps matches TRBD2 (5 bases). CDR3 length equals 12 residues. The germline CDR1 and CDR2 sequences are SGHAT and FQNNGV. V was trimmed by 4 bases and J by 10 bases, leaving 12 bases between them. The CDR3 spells CASSSSSSAQYF. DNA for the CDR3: TGTGCCAGCAGCTCCTCTAGCTCAGCGCAGTATTTT.

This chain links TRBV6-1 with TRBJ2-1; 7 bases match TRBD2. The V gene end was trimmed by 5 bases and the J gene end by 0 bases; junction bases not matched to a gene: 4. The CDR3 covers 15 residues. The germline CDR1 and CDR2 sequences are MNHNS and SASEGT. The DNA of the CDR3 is TGTGCCAGCAGTTTAGCGGGTAGCTCCTACAATGAGCAGTTCTTC. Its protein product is CASSLAGSSYNEQFF.

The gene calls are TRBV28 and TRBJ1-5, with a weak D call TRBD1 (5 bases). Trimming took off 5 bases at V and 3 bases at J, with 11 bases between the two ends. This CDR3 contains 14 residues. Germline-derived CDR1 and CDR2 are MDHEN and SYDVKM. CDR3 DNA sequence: TGTGCCAGCAGTGGGGGACTGAACAATCAGCCCCAGCATTTT. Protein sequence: CASSGGLNNQPQHF.